What follows are 2 T cell receptor beta chains derived from one specimen sequenced in a study of shared clonotypes between healthy human individuals. Generated by immunoSEQ multiplex PCR, the TCRdb table keeps only in-frame clones and is missing some. The sample includes 1 million to 1.2 million clones, 70% to 85% of them seen just once. Specimen: memory CD4+ T cells from PBMCs. Subset in this sample: CD45RA-negative fraction. These receptors were obtained from a man aged 18 to 30 in good health. Some clones in this sample may be carry-over from other donors' samples.

The J gene is TRBJ1-1, the V gene TRBV7-2; D not resolved. Trimming removed 5 bases from V and 1 base from J, with 8 bases in between. Germline V gene sequence: CDR1 SGHTA, CDR2 FQGNSA. This CDR3 contains 13 residues. The CDR3 nucleotides are TGTGCCAGCAGCCCCTTCGGGAACACTGAAGCTTTCTTT. This gives the protein CASSPFGNTEAFF.

The rearrangement links TRBV25-1 to TRBJ2-7; D is unclear. V lost 4 bases to trimming and J lost 3 bases, with 4 bases between them. In germline, CDR1 is MGHDK, CDR2 SYGVNS. The CDR3 length is 11 residues. DNA for the CDR3: TGTGCCAGCAGTGTGTACTACGAGCAGTACTTC. Protein product: CASSVYYEQYF.